This T cell receptor (beta chain) stems from a study of OX40 agonist ivuxolimab in advanced cancers. Points on this clone: What it recognizes is unknown.

Sampling times: baseline, cycle 4 day 1, cycle 7 day 1. Study-wide findings and caveats: Low normalized T-cell clonal expansion was additionally recorded for some nonresponders.

The CDR3 covers 14 residues. CDR1 is SNHLY, CDR2 FYNNEI, per germline. Between the trimmed V and J ends, which lost 4 bases and 4 bases, there was a span of 13 bases. Sequencing used immunoSEQ multiplex PCR; TCRdb keeps in-frame clones, though not all of them. The sample holds under 85,000 clones; 88% are singletons and the top ten take less than 5%. Sequenced material: CD4+ or CD8+ T cells sorted from blood, taken in a trial of the OX40 agonist ivuxolimab. This TCR was recovered from an adult with an advanced solid tumor such as melanoma, head and neck, liver or kidney cancer. The chain is built from TRBV2 and TRBJ1-2, with D unclear. This CDR3 is CASSGDGVSYGYTF. In nucleotides, the CDR3 is TGTGCCAGCAGTGGTGACGGAGTCTCCTATGGCTACACCTTC.